Listed below are T cell receptor beta chains from one sample, sequenced in a study of blood T cell repertoires in COVID-19. Profiling relied on immunoSEQ multiplex PCR, and the TCRdb table lists in-frame clones only, not all of them. The table includes some 270,000 clones, about nine tenths detected once. The sample was PBMCs or T cells enriched from blood (not recorded which). The receptors stem from a woman aged 40 to 50 who had recovered from COVID-19. Both conserved end residues are part of each CDR3. The order of the fields is V gene, J gene, clone size, D gene, CDR3 DNA, CDR3 protein. A D gene is named only where the DNA matches it firmly. Size is stated for part of the rows, as once, few or many counts, or as a class when the clone is expanded.

>TRBV7-2|TRBJ2-1|few|TRBD1
TGTGCCAGCAGTCCCAGGAGGGGGACAGGGGCGTACAATGAGCAGTTCTTC
CASSPRRGTGAYNEQFF
>TRBV7-2|TRBJ2-3|.|TRBD2
TGTGCCAGCAGCGAACGACTAGCGGGAGGTTGGACAGATACGCAGTATTTT
CASSERLAGGWTDTQYF
>TRBV30|TRBJ2-1|.|.
TGTGCCTGGAGTGGGGCGGCGGGGAGCCCTCACTATGAGCAGTTCTTC
CAWSGAAGSPHYEQFF
>TRBV4-3|TRBJ2-7|.|.
TGCGCCAGCAGCCAAGAACCAGGGTCCTACGAGCAGTACTTC
CASSQEPGSYEQYF
>TRBV7-2|TRBJ1-4|.|TRBD1
TGTGCCAGCAGCGTCGACAGGGGAGGCGAAAAACTGTTTTTT
CASSVDRGGEKLFF
>TRBV28|TRBJ2-2|.|.
TGTGCCAGCAGGTCAGGGGTATCCGGGGAGCTGTTTTTT
CASRSGVSGELFF
>TRBV5-1|TRBJ1-2|.|TRBD1
TGCGCCAGCAGCGTTGGGACAGAAAGTGGCTACACCTTC
CASSVGTESGYTF
>TRBV2|TRBJ1-4|.|TRBD1
TGTGCCAGCAGTTCGGACAGGCTAAATGAAAAACTGTTTTTT
CASSSDRLNEKLFF
>TRBV6-5|TRBJ2-7|.|.
TGTGCCAGCAGGAGTAGCTCCTACGAGCAGTACTTC
CASRSSSYEQYF
>TRBV12-3/TRBV12-4|TRBJ1-2|.|.
TGTGCCAGCAGTTTAAATCAGGGGAGCGGCTACACCTTC
CASSLNQGSGYTF
>TRBV7-3|TRBJ1-6|.|.
TGTGCCAGCAGCTTAACCCTCGGGGGGTCACCCCTCCACTTT
CASSLTLGGSPLHF
>TRBV30|TRBJ1-5|.|TRBD1
TGTGCCTGGAGTCTGAGACCGGGACAGGATCAGCCCCAGCATTTT
CAWSLRPGQDQPQHF
>TRBV10-3|TRBJ1-3|.|.
TGTGCCATCGGGGCCCGGGGAAACACCATATATTTT
CAIGARGNTIYF
>TRBV9|TRBJ1-1|.|TRBD1
TGTGCCAGCAGCGCCAGACAGGGCATCACTGAAGCTTTCTTT
CASSARQGITEAFF
>TRBV4-2|TRBJ2-5|few|TRBD2
TGTGCCAGCAGCCCCGGACTAGCGGGACGTCAAGAGACCCAGTACTTC
CASSPGLAGRQETQYF
>TRBV2|TRBJ2-3|.|TRBD2
TGTGCCAGCAGACCGGGACTAGCCGGAGATACGCAGTATTTT
CASRPGLAGDTQYF
>TRBV10-3|TRBJ1-2|.|.
TGTGCCATCACCTCGGCGTTGGGGACACCTTATGGCTACACCTTC
CAITSALGTPYGYTF
>TRBV11-3|TRBJ2-1|.|.
TGTGCCAGCAGCTTAGGGGGATGGCGGGACAATGAGCAGTTCTTC
CASSLGGWRDNEQFF
>TRBV6-5|TRBJ2-6|.|.
TGTGCCAGCAGTTTAGTACAGGGTACTGGGGCCAACGTCCTGACTTTC
CASSLVQGTGANVLTF
>TRBV9|TRBJ1-3|.|TRBD1
TGTGCCAGCAGCGTACAGGGGGCTGGAAACACCATATATTTT
CASSVQGAGNTIYF
>TRBV7-9|TRBJ1-4|.|TRBD1
TGTGCCAGCAGCTTAGCCACAGGGGCAACTAATGAAAAACTGTTTTTT
CASSLATGATNEKLFF
>TRBV3-1/TRBV3-2|TRBJ1-4|.|TRBD1
TGTGCCAGCAGCCGAGAAAAGAGGGGGCTTGGAATCGAAAAACTGTTTTTT
CASSREKRGLGIEKLFF
>TRBV7-8|TRBJ2-3|.|TRBD2
TGTGCCAGCAGTACCCGAGCGGGGGGATTAACAGATACGCAGTATTTT
CASSTRAGGLTDTQYF
>TRBV6-5|TRBJ1-2|.|TRBD1
TGTGCCAGCAGTTACTCTGCGACTCCAGGGGGGACTGGCTACACCTTC
CASSYSATPGGTGYTF
>TRBV7-3|TRBJ1-1|.|.
TGTGCCAGCAGCTTTGGGCCGAGCAACACTGAAGCTTTCTTT
CASSFGPSNTEAFF
>TRBV12-3/TRBV12-4|TRBJ1-1|.|.
TGTGCCAGCCATAAGCTGAACACTGAAGCTTTCTTT
CASHKLNTEAFF
>TRBV5-1|TRBJ1-1|few|.
TGCGCCAGCAGCCCCGATATCGGAGGCGGCACTGAAGCTTTCTTT
CASSPDIGGGTEAFF
>TRBV18|TRBJ2-3|once|.
TGTGCCAGCTCACCATTGCAGGGTAGCACAGATACGCAGTATTTT
CASSPLQGSTDTQYF
>TRBV4-1|TRBJ1-6|.|.
TGCGCCAGCAGCCAAGATTACGAATTAACTTTTTCACCCCTCCACTTT
CASSQDYELTFSPLHF
>TRBV18|TRBJ2-2|.|TRBD2
TGTGCCAGCTCACCATTAGCGGGGTCGGGCACCGGGGAGCTGTTTTTT
CASSPLAGSGTGELFF
>TRBV5-4|TRBJ1-2|.|.
TGTGCCAGCAGCTTGGGGCAGAACTATGGCTACACCTTC
CASSLGQNYGYTF
>TRBV7-8|TRBJ1-2|.|.
TGTGCCAGCAGCCGGCGGGGCCCGGCCCCCGGCTACACCTTC
CASSRRGPAPGYTF
>TRBV5-8|TRBJ1-6|.|.
TGTGCCAGCAGCTTGGGGCCGGGGAGCTCCTATAATTCACCCCTCCACTTT
CASSLGPGSSYNSPLHF
>TRBV5-1|TRBJ1-1|.|.
TGCGCCAGCAGCTTGGATAGGCCGGGGTACACTGAAGCTTTCTTT
CASSLDRPGYTEAFF
>TRBV7-9|TRBJ1-2|few|.
TGTGCCAGCAGCCCCACAGGTCCATCGGGCTATGGCTACACCTTC
CASSPTGPSGYGYTF
>TRBV11-2|TRBJ2-5|.|.
TGTGCCAGCACCCAGTCGGGGGTAGGGACCGAGACCCAGTACTTC
CASTQSGVGTETQYF
>TRBV5-1|TRBJ2-2|.|TRBD2
TGCGCCAGCACTTTCGGCGGGAGGGTAGCGAACACCGGGGAGCTGTTTTTT
CASTFGGRVANTGELFF
>TRBV4-1|TRBJ1-1|.|TRBD1
TGCGCCAGCAGCCAAGATTGGAGGGGGACAGGGATACGGGCTTTCTTT
CASSQDWRGTGIRAFF
>TRBV5-8|TRBJ1-5|.|.
TGTGCCAGCAGCCCCACCGGGCAGGGAAGCAATCAGCCCCAGCATTTT
CASSPTGQGSNQPQHF
>TRBV3-1/TRBV3-2|TRBJ1-2|.|.
TGTGCCAGCAGCCAAGCAACTGGGGGGGCGTTCTATGGCTACACCTTC
CASSQATGGAFYGYTF
>TRBV6-1|TRBJ2-1|.|TRBD2
TGTGCCAGCAGTGAAGGACTAGCGGGAGAGTTTTACAATGAGCAGTTCTTC
CASSEGLAGEFYNEQFF
>TRBV5-5|TRBJ1-1|.|.
TGTGCCAGCAGCTTGGCTCTGTACACTGAAGCTTTCTTT
CASSLALYTEAFF
>TRBV9|TRBJ2-7|.|.
TGTGCCAGCAGCCCACGTACCGGTGACAAAGCCTACGAGCAGTACTTC
CASSPRTGDKAYEQYF